A selection of T cell receptor beta chains follows, all from one sample in a study of cytotoxic CD8 clonotypes in ibrutinib-treated CLL. TCRdb's table, derived via immunoSEQ multiplex PCR, lists solely in-frame clones and lacks some. Of about 250,000 clones in the sample, roughly 70% were seen once. The specimen comprised PBMCs, sampled after 24 months of ibrutinib treatment. The receptors originated from a human donor with chronic lymphocytic leukemia. The CDR3 runs from the conserved cysteine through the conserved F or W. D genes are given only for firm matches. Clone size is given for some rows only: seen once, a few or many times, or a class if the clone is expanded.

size	D	J	V	CDR3	DNA
few	NA	TRBJ2-1	TRBV6-5	CASSLLTGYNEQFF	TGTGCCAGCAGCCTCCTCACGGGTTACAATGAGCAGTTCTTC
few	TRBD2	TRBJ2-7	TRBV25-1	CASSEVAGERIEQYF	TGTGCCAGCAGTGAGGTGGCGGGGGAGAGGATCGAGCAGTACTTC
NA	TRBD2	TRBJ2-3	TRBV7-9	CASSLRSGSVTNTQYF	TGTGCCAGCAGCTTACGGAGCGGGAGTGTCACAAATACGCAGTATTTT
few	TRBD2	TRBJ2-7	TRBV28	CASTQTGLAGAYEQYF	TGTGCCAGCACCCAGACTGGGCTAGCGGGAGCCTACGAGCAGTACTTC
once	NA	TRBJ1-1	TRBV19	CASSREGQYTEAFF	TGTGCCAGTAGTAGGGAGGGGCAATACACTGAAGCTTTCTTT
NA	TRBD1	TRBJ1-5	TRBV23-1	CASNFQGGTEPQHF	TGCGCCAGCAACTTTCAGGGGGGCACTGAGCCCCAGCATTTT
NA	TRBD1	TRBJ1-2	TRBV9	CASSHPVDRVINGYTF	TGTGCCAGCAGCCACCCCGTGGACAGGGTTATTAATGGCTACACCTTC
NA	NA	TRBJ2-7	TRBV5-4	CASSAASGRPYEQYF	TGTGCCAGCAGCGCCGCGTCGGGGAGACCCTACGAGCAGTACTTC
once	NA	TRBJ2-7	TRBV4-3	CASSQDSGQIYEQYF	TGCGCCAGCAGCCAAGATTCCGGACAGATCTACGAGCAGTACTTC
NA	NA	TRBJ2-7	TRBV7-3	CASSSGLSLEQYF	TGTGCCAGCAGCTCGGGACTCTCCCTCGAGCAGTACTTC
few	TRBD1	TRBJ2-5	TRBV5-1	CASRLSGQATETQYF	TGCGCCAGCCGACTTTCCGGACAGGCGACTGAGACCCAGTACTTC
few	TRBD1	TRBJ1-5	TRBV2	CASSGDRVGQPQHF	TGTGCCAGCAGTGGAGACAGGGTTGGGCAGCCCCAGCATTTT
NA	TRBD1	TRBJ2-1	TRBV11-3	CASSSGQGAGDEQFF	TGTGCCAGCAGCTCGGGACAGGGGGCGGGCGATGAGCAGTTCTTC
once	TRBD1	TRBJ1-5	TRBV30	CACAGTGGNQPQHF	TGTGCCTGCGCCGGGACAGGGGGGAATCAGCCCCAGCATTTT
NA	TRBD2	TRBJ2-1	TRBV27	CASSLQSGLARDEQFF	TGTGCCAGCAGTTTGCAATCGGGACTAGCGCGGGATGAGCAGTTCTTC
NA	NA	TRBJ2-7	TRBV20-1	CSARLTYEQYF	TGCAGTGCTAGGTTAACCTACGAGCAGTACTTC
NA	TRBD2	TRBJ2-1	TRBV7-8	CASSLWTGGENEQFF	TGTGCCAGCAGCTTATGGACGGGGGGGGAGAATGAGCAGTTCTTC